This TCR beta chain stems from a study of shared clonotypes between healthy human individuals. Study conclusions and caveats: Depth of sequencing was expected to influence donor clonotype sharing. Generally, naive subsets (rather than memory subsets) showed larger estimated richness.

To note about this clone: Its target is not known. The sample holds other DNA sequences that translate to the same CDR3.

The CDR3 has 12 residues. The germline CDR1 and CDR2 sequences are SGHKS and YYEKEE (reference sequence). V gave up 1 base and J gave up 0 bases, with 2 bases separating them. Libraries were prepared by immunoSEQ multiplex PCR; TCRdb keeps only in-frame clonotypes and omits some of them. The sample has approximately 1,500,000 clones; nearly 99% are singletons. The source material was naive CD4+ T cells sorted from blood. Documented subset: CD45RA+ positively selected. This TCR came from a man younger than 45 in good health. The chain recombines TRBV5-5 with TRBJ2-7, with D unresolved. CDR3 sequence (DNA): TGTGCCAGCAGCTTGAGCTCCTACGAGCAGTACTTC. This sequence encodes CASSLSSYEQYF.